This TCR beta chain was retrieved from a study of blood T cell repertoires in COVID-19. Overall study: The samples span acute and convalescent COVID-19 from the United States, Italy and Spain.

The length of the CDR3 is 15 residues. Per the germline V gene, CDR1 is SGHDN and CDR2 is FVKESK. With V trimmed by 1 base and J by 4 bases, 4 bases remained unmatched. This clone was seen a few times. Generated by immunoSEQ multiplex PCR, the TCRdb table keeps only in-frame clones and is missing some. Altogether 250,000 to 300,000 clones are present, 70% to 90% being singletons, with the ten largest covering 15% to 19%. Adults between roughly 18 and 89 years of age took part from 24 US areas. Donors were grouped by their self-reported clinical history. This rearrangement joins TRBV14 to TRBJ2-7; 10 bases match TRBD1. Sequenced: PBMCs or T cells enriched from blood (not recorded which). This sequence originates from a man younger than 30 who had recovered from COVID-19. CDR3 sequence reads: CASSQATGGMYEQYF. The CDR3 DNA reads as TGTGCCAGCAGCCAAGCGACAGGGGGCATGTACGAGCAGTACTTC. The variable domain in full, completed from reference TRBV14 and TRBJ2-7, reads EAGVTQFPSHSVIEKGQTVTLRCDPISGHDNLYWYRRVMGKEIKFLLHFVKESKQDESGMPNNRFLAERTGGTYSTLKVQPAELEDSGVYFCASSQATGGMYEQYFGPGTRLTVT.